This passage covers 6 T cell receptor beta chains from one sample sequenced in a study of PD-1 blockade in classical Hodgkin lymphoma. Repertoires were generated with immunoSEQ multiplex PCR, while TCRdb's copy carries only in-frame clones and drops some. In the table there are 90,000 to 100,000 clones, over 85% of which are singletons. In every patient, relapse followed autologous stem cell transplantation, while exposure to brentuximab vedotin differed. Sequenced material: peripheral blood mononuclear cells (PBMCs), taken at baseline. The receptor set was obtained from a human donor with classical Hodgkin lymphoma.

This clone was recorded only once. The chain uses TRBV9 and TRBJ2-5; D not certain. The ends were cut back, 0 bases at V and 4 bases at J, with 13 bases in the middle. The CDR3 consists of 15 residues. CDR1 SGDLS and CDR2 YYNGEE come from the germline V gene. Here the CDR3 reads CASSVEGGVVETQYF. In DNA form, the CDR3 reads TGTGCCAGCAGCGTAGAAGGTGGAGTGGTAGAGACCCAGTACTTC.

The chain combines TRBV29-1 with TRBJ1-3; no firm D call. V lost 4 bases, J lost 1 base, and 8 bases lay in between. Germline-derived CDR1 and CDR2 are SQVTM and ANQGSEA. The CDR3 runs 13 residues. The CDR3 DNA sequence: TGCAGCGTTGGCGGTAGTTCTGGAAACACCATATATTTT. Protein product: CSVGGSSGNTIYF.

V is TRBV27 and J is TRBJ2-1; 11 bases agree with TRBD2. V trimming: 5 bases; J trimming: 0 bases; junction bases outside the gene matches: 18. CDR1 and CDR2 (germline): MNHEY, SMNVEV (reference sequence). The CDR3 has 21 residues. The CDR3, as DNA: TGTGCCAGCAGTCCTGATCCCCGGGGACTAGCGGCCCGGATCTCCTACAATGAGCAGTTCTTC. Its protein product is CASSPDPRGLAARISYNEQFF.

The chain links TRBV7-9 to TRBJ1-3; tentative D call: TRBD1 (5 bases). The germline V and J ends were trimmed by 5 bases and 0 bases, with 23 bases remaining between them. The CDR3 is made up of 19 amino acids. Germline V gene data show CDR1 as SEHNR and CDR2 as FQNEAQ (reference sequence). For the CDR3, the DNA is TGTGCCAGCAGCCATCAAGAGGGGCAGCAAGGTCCCTCTGGAAACACCATATATTTT. Amino acids: CASSHQEGQQGPSGNTIYF.

The chain links TRBV4-1 to TRBJ1-5, with 7 bases fitting TRBD1. In germline, CDR1 is MGHRA, CDR2 YSYEKL. The junction had 8 bases not matched to a gene; V was cut back by 0 bases and J by 6 bases. This CDR3 is 16 amino acids long. The CDR3 protein is CASSQDYDRASQPQHF. CDR3 DNA sequence: TGCGCCAGCAGCCAAGATTATGACAGGGCTAGTCAGCCCCAGCATTTT.

This clone was detected once. This chain links TRBV28 with TRBJ2-7, with TRBD2 as a possible D gene (5 bases). V lost 6 bases to trimming and J lost 2 bases, with 29 bases between them. This CDR3 is 19 amino acids long. Germline CDR1 MDHEN, CDR2 SYDVKM. CDR3 nucleotides: TGTGCCAGCAGACTATTCTCCAGGCCGAACGGGGAATTCGCCTACGAGCAGTACTTC. It is translated as CASRLFSRPNGEFAYEQYF.